This T cell receptor beta chain was identified in a study of blood T cell repertoires in COVID-19. Repertoires were generated with immunoSEQ multiplex PCR, while TCRdb's copy carries only in-frame clones and drops some. The sample lists approximately 190,000 clones; 70% to 90% were seen once. The germline V and J ends were trimmed by 5 bases and 8 bases, with 19 bases remaining between them. Germline V CDR1 and CDR2: KGHSH, LQKENI. There are 16 residues in the CDR3. Sequenced: peripheral blood. The genes are TRBV18 and TRBJ1-6; possible D gene TRBD1, 6 bases. The receptor was derived from a man aged 35 to 55 with active or convalescent COVID-19. CDR3 loop: CASSENPGAGDSPLHF. Here the CDR3 DNA reads TGTGCCAGCTCAGAAAACCCAGGGGCTGGGGATTCACCCCTCCACTTT.